Each of the 2 T cell receptor beta chains below was sequenced from the same sample in a study of cytomegalovirus exposure and HLA in healthy donors. In the PCR, 60 Vbeta and 13 Jbeta primers were used. Assay used: immunoSEQ multiplex PCR; TCRdb lists only in-frame clones, some missing. The sample lists fewer than 150,000 clones; approximately 80% were seen once. The sample comprised PBMCs. The receptors were gathered from a young woman in good health and CMV-seronegative.

The V and J genes are TRBV2 and TRBJ1-3; unclear D gene. There are 13 residues in the CDR3. Trimming left V 3 bases short and J 4 bases short, with 7 bases between. Germline CDR1 reads SNHLY; CDR2 reads FYNNEI. The CDR3 DNA follows: TGTGCCAGCAGTGAGATCAGGGGAAACACCATATATTTT. Its protein is CASSEIRGNTIYF.

The chain combines TRBV7-8 with TRBJ2-7, with 8 bases matching TRBD2. Trimming took 5 bases from V and 7 from J; bases not matched to a gene: 16. The CDR3 has 16 amino acids. From germline, CDR1 is SGHVS and CDR2 FQNEAQ. The CDR3 spells CASSPSGREAQGEQYF. The CDR3 region has the DNA TGTGCCAGCAGCCCGTCCGGGCGGGAGGCCCAGGGGGAGCAGTACTTC.